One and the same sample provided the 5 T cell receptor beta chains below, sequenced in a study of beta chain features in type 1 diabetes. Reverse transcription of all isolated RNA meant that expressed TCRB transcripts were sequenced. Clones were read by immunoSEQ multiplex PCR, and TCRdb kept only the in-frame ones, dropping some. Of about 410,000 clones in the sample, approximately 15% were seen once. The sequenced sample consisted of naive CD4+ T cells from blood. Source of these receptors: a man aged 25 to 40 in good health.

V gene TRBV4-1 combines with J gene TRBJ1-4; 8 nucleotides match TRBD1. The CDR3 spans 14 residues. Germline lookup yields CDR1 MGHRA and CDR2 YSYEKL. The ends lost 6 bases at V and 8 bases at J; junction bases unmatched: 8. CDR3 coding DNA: TGCGCCAGCAGTTCCGACAGGGGAGGCGAAAAACTGTTTTTT. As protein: CASSSDRGGEKLFF.

DNA for the CDR3: TGCGCCAGTGATGACAGGCCTTGGGTTGAGCAGTTCTTC. It yields the protein CASDDRPWVEQFF. The chain employs TRBV5-1 and TRBJ2-1, with a weak D call TRBD1 (6 bases). Trimming left V 8 bases short and J 9 bases short, with 18 bases between. This CDR3 has 13 residues. The germline CDR1 and CDR2 sequences are SGHRS and YFSETQ.

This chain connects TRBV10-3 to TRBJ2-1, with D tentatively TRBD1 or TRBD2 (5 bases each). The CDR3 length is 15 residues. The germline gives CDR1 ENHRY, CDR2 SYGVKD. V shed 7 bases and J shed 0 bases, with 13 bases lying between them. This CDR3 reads CAIMGSGGSYNEQFF. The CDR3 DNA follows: TGTGCCATCATGGGGTCTGGGGGCTCCTACAATGAGCAGTTCTTC.

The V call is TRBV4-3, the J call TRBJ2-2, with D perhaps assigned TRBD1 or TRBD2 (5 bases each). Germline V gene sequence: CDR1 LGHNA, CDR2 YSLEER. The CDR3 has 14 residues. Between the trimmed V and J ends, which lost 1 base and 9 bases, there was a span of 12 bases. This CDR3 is CASSQVRGARELFF. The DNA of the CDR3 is TGCGCCAGCAGCCAAGTTCGAGGGGCCCGGGAGCTGTTTTTT.

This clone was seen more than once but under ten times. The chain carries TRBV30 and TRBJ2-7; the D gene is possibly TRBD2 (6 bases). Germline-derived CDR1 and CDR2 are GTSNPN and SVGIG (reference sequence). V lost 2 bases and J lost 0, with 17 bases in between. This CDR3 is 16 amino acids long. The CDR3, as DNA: TGTGCCTGGAGTTCTCACTCGGGACTGATCTCCTACGAGCAGTACGTC. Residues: CAWSSHSGLISYEQYV.